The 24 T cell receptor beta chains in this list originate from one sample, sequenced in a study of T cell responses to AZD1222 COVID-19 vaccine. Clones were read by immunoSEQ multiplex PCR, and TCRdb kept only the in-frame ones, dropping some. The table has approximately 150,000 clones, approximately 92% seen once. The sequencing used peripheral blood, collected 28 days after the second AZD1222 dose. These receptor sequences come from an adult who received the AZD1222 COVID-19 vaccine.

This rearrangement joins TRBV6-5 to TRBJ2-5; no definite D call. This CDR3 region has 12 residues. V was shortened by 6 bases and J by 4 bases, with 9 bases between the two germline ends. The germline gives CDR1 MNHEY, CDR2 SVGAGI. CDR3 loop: CASSRPGETQYF. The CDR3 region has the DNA TGTGCCAGCAGCCGCCCCGGAGAGACCCAGTACTTC.

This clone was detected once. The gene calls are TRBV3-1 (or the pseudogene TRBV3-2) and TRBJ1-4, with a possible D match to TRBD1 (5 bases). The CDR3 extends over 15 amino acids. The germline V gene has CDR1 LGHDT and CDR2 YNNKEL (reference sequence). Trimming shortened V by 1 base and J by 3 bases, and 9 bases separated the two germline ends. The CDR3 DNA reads TGTGCCAGCAGCCAAGGTGGGACGGCTAATGAAAAACTGTTTTTT. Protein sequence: CASSQGGTANEKLFF.

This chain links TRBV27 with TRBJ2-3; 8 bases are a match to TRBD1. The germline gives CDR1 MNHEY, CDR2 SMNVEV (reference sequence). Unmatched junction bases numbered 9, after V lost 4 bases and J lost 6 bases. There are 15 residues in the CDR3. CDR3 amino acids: CASSSTGGWGDTQYF. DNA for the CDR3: TGTGCCAGCAGTTCCACAGGGGGTTGGGGGGATACGCAGTATTTT.

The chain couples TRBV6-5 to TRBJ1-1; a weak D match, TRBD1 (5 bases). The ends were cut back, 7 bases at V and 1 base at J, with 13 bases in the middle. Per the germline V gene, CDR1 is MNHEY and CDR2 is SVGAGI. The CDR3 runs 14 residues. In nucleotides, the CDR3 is TGTGCCAGCATTAGGGGATTGAGGAACACTGAAGCTTTCTTT. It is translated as CASIRGLRNTEAFF.

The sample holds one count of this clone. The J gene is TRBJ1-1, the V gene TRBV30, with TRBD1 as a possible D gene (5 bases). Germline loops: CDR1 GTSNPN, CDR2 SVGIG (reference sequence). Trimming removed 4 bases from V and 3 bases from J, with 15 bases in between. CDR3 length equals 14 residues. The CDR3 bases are TGTGCCTGGACTTTAGGTCCGGGGGACACTGAAGCTTTCTTT. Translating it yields CAWTLGPGDTEAFF. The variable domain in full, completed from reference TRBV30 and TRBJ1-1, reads SQTIHQWPATLVQPVGSPLSLECTVEGTSNPNLYWYRQAAGRGLQLLFYSVGIGQISSEVPQNLSASRPQDRQFILSSKKLLLSDSGFYLCAWTLGPGDTEAFFGQGTRLTVV.

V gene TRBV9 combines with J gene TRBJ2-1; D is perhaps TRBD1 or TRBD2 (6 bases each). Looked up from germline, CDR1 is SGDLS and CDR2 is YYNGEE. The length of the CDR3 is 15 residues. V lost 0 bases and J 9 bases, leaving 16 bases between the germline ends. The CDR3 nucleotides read TGTGCCAGCAGCGTAGACCCGGGGGCCCTGAGTGAGCAGTTCTTC. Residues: CASSVDPGALSEQFF.

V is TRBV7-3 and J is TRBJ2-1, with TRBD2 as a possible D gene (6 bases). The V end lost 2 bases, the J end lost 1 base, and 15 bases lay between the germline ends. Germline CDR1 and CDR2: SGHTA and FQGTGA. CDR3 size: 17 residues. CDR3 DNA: TGTGCCAGCAGCTTATCTGGAGGGACGCATTCCTACAATGAGCAGTTCTTC. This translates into CASSLSGGTHSYNEQFF.

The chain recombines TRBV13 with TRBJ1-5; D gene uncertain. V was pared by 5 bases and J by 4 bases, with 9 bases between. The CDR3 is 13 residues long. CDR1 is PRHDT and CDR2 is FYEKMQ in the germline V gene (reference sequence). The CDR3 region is CASSTRLNQPQHF. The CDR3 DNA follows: TGTGCCAGCAGCACTAGACTTAATCAGCCCCAGCATTTT.

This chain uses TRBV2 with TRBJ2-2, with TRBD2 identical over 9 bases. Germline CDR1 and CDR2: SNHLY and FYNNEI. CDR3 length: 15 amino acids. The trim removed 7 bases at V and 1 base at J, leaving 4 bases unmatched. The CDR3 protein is CASNRLAVNTGELFF. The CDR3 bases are TGTGCCAGCAACCGACTAGCGGTGAACACCGGGGAGCTGTTTTTT.

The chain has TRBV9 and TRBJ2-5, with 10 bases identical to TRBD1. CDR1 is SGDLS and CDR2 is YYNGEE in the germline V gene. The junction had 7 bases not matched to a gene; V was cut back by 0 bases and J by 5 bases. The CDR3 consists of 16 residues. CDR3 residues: CASSVAGQGLGETQYF. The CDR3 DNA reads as TGTGCCAGCAGCGTAGCGGGACAGGGGCTTGGGGAGACCCAGTACTTC. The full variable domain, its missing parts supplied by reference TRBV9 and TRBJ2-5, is DSGVTQTPKHLITATGQRVTLRCSPRSGDLSVYWYQQSLDQGLQFLIQYYNGEERAKGNILERFSAQQFPDLHSELNLSSLELGDSALYFCASSVAGQGLGETQYFGPGTRLLVL.

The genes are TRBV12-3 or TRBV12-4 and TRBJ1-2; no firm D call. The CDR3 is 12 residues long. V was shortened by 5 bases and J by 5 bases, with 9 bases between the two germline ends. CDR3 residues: CASSPQAYGYTF. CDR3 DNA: TGTGCCAGCAGTCCGCAAGCTTATGGCTACACCTTC.

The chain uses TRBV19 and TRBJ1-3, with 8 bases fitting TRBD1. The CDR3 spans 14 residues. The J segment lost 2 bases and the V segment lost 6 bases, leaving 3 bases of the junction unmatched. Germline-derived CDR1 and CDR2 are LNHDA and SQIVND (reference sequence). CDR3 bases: TGTGCCAGTAGGCAGACAGGGGCTGGAAACACCATATATTTT. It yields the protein CASRQTGAGNTIYF.

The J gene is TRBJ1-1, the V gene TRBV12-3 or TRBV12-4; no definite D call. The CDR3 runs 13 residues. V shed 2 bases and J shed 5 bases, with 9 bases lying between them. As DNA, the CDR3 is TGTGCCAGCAGTTTATGGGCGGGAACTGAAGCTTTCTTT. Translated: CASSLWAGTEAFF.

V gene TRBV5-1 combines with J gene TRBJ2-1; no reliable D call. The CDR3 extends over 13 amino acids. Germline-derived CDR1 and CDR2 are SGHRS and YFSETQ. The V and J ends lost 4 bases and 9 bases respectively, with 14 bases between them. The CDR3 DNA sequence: TGCGCCAGCAGCCTGGACGTCTTACGTGAGCAGTTCTTC. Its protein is CASSLDVLREQFF.

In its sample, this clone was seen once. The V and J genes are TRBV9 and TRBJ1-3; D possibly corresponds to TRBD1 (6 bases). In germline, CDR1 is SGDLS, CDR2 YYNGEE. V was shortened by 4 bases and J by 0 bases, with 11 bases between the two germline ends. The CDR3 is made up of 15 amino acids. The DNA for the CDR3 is TGTGCCAGCAGCCAGAGGACAGCCTCTGGAAACACCATATATTTT. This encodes CASSQRTASGNTIYF.

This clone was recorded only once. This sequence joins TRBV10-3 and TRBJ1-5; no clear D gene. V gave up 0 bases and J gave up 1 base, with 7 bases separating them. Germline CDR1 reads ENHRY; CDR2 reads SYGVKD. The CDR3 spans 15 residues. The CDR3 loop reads CAISESGRSNQPQHF. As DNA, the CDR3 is TGTGCCATCAGTGAGTCCGGCAGGAGCAATCAGCCCCAGCATTTT.

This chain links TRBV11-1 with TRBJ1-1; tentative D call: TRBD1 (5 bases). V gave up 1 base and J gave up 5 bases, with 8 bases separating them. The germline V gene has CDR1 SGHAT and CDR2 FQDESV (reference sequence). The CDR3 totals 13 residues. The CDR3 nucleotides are TGTGCCAGCAGCTTAGAACAGGTTACTGAAGCTTTCTTT. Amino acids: CASSLEQVTEAFF.

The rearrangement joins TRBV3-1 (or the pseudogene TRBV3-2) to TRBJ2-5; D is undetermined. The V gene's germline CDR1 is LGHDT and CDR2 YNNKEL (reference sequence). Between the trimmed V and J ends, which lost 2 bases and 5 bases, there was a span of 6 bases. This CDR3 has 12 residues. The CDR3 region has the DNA TGTGCCAGCAGCCAATTCTTGGAGACCCAGTACTTC. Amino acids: CASSQFLETQYF.

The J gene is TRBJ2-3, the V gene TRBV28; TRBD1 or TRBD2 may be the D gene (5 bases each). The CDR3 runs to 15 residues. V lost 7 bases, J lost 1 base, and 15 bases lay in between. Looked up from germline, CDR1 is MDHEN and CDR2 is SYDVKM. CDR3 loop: CASTRGPRGTDTQYF. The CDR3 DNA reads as TGTGCCAGCACCCGGGGCCCCAGGGGCACAGATACGCAGTATTTT.

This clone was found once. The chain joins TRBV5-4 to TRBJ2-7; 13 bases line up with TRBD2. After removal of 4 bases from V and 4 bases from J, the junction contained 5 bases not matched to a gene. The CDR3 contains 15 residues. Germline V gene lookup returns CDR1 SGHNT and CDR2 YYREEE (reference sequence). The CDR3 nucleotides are TGTGCCAGCAGCGTAGGACTAGCGGGGGCTTACGAGCAGTACTTC. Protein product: CASSVGLAGAYEQYF.

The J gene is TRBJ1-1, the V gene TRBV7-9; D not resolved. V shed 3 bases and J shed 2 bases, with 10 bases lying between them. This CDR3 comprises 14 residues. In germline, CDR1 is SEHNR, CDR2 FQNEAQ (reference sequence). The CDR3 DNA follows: TGTGCCAGCAGCTTTGGGAATTCAAACACTGAAGCTTTCTTT. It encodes CASSFGNSNTEAFF.

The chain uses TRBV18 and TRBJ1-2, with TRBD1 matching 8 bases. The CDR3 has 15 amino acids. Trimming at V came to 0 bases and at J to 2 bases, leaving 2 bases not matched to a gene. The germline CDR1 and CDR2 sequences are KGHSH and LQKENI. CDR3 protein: CASSPPGQGNYGYTF. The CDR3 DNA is TGTGCCAGCTCACCACCAGGACAGGGCAACTATGGCTACACCTTC.

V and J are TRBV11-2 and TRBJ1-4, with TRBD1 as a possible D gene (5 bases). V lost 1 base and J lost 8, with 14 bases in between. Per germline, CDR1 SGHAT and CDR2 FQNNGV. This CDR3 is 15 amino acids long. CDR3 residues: CASSLVVGVGEKLFF. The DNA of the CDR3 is TGTGCCAGCAGCTTAGTGGTAGGGGTAGGGGAAAAACTGTTTTTT.

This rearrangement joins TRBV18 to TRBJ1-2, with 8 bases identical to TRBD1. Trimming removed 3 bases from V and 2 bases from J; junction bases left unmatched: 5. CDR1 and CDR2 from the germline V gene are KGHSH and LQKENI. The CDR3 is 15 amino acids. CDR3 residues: CASSPRDRTNYGYTF. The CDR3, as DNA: TGTGCCAGCTCACCGAGGGACAGGACAAACTATGGCTACACCTTC. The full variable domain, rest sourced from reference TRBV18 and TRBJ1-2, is NAGVMQNPRHLVRRRGQEARLRCSPMKGHSHVYWYRQLPEEGLKFMVYLQKENIIDESGMPKERFSAEFPKEGPSILRIQQVVRGDSAAYFCASSPRDRTNYGYTFGSGTRLTVV.